This is a list of T cell receptor beta chains from one sample in a study of blood T cell repertoires in COVID-19. The protocol was immunoSEQ multiplex PCR, while the TCRdb copy is restricted to in-frame clones and leaves out a portion. This table holds 200,000 to 250,000 clones, 80% to 90% found once. The specimen was PBMCs or T cells enriched from blood (not recorded which). These receptors all come from a woman aged 45-65 years with acute COVID-19. Each CDR3 is given with its conserved first and last residue. A D gene is named only where the DNA matches it firmly. Clone size is shown for a subset of rows, as once, few, many or a class of expanded clone.

D gene: .; V gene: TRBV7-3; clone size: .; J gene: TRBJ1-1; CDR3 DNA: TGTGCCAGCAGCTTAGAGGGAGGGAGGAACACTGAAGCTTTCTTT; CDR3 protein: CASSLEGGRNTEAFF
D gene: .; V gene: TRBV2; clone size: .; J gene: TRBJ1-1; CDR3 DNA: TGTGCCAGCAGTGACTTAGGTTCGGGGAACACTGAAGCTTTCTTT; CDR3 protein: CASSDLGSGNTEAFF
D gene: .; V gene: TRBV27; clone size: few; J gene: TRBJ1-5; CDR3 DNA: TGTGCCAGCAGTTCCACGCCCAGGGCCAATCAGCCCCAGCATTTT; CDR3 protein: CASSSTPRANQPQHF
D gene: .; V gene: TRBV9; clone size: once; J gene: TRBJ2-7; CDR3 DNA: TGTGCCAGCAGCGTAGAGGGGACATCTTACGAGCAGTACTTC; CDR3 protein: CASSVEGTSYEQYF
D gene: .; V gene: TRBV6-4; clone size: .; J gene: TRBJ2-3; CDR3 DNA: TGTGCCAGCAGTGACTCTTCTAGCACAGATACGCAGTATTTT; CDR3 protein: CASSDSSSTDTQYF
D gene: TRBD2; V gene: TRBV5-1; clone size: .; J gene: TRBJ2-3; CDR3 DNA: TGCGCCAGCAGCCCACGTCCTAGCGGGAGTACAGATACGCAGTATTTT; CDR3 protein: CASSPRPSGSTDTQYF
D gene: .; V gene: TRBV7-2; clone size: many; J gene: TRBJ1-6; CDR3 DNA: TGTGCCAGCAGCTTAGATTATATTAATTCACCCCTCCACTTT; CDR3 protein: CASSLDYINSPLHF
D gene: .; V gene: TRBV10-3; clone size: .; J gene: TRBJ1-1; CDR3 DNA: TGTGCCATCAGTGTTCTAGGGGGAACTGAAGCTTTCTTT; CDR3 protein: CAISVLGGTEAFF
D gene: TRBD1; V gene: TRBV28; clone size: .; J gene: TRBJ1-4; CDR3 DNA: TGTGCCAGCAGTCCGCCAGGGGGCACCTATGAAAAACTGTTTTTT; CDR3 protein: CASSPPGGTYEKLFF
D gene: TRBD1; V gene: TRBV29-1; clone size: .; J gene: TRBJ1-1; CDR3 DNA: TGCAGCGTGTACGATCAGGGGGCGGGAGCTTTCTTT; CDR3 protein: CSVYDQGAGAFF
D gene: TRBD1; V gene: TRBV29-1; clone size: .; J gene: TRBJ2-1; CDR3 DNA: TGCCAGGGGGCGGTCTACAATGAGCAGTTCTTC; CDR3 protein: CQGAVYNEQFF
D gene: TRBD1; V gene: TRBV30; clone size: .; J gene: TRBJ1-1; CDR3 DNA: TGTGCATGCGCAAGGGGGCGGGTGACTGAAGCTTTCTTT; CDR3 protein: CACARGRVTEAFF
D gene: TRBD1; V gene: TRBV29-1; clone size: .; J gene: TRBJ1-3; CDR3 DNA: TGCAGCGTTGAAGATCCTCCGGGACAGGGCGAAGGAAACACCATATATTTT; CDR3 protein: CSVEDPPGQGEGNTIYF
D gene: .; V gene: TRBV7-2; clone size: .; J gene: TRBJ2-7; CDR3 DNA: TGTGCCAGCAGCTTAGCAGAACATACCTACGAGCAGTACTTC; CDR3 protein: CASSLAEHTYEQYF
D gene: .; V gene: TRBV29-1; clone size: .; J gene: TRBJ2-5; CDR3 DNA: TGCAGCGTTACCTTGACTAGCCAAGAGACCCAGTACTTC; CDR3 protein: CSVTLTSQETQYF
D gene: TRBD1; V gene: TRBV27; clone size: once; J gene: TRBJ1-5; CDR3 DNA: TGTGCCAGCAGTTCGGACAGGGGTAGGCAGCCCCAGCATTTT; CDR3 protein: CASSSDRGRQPQHF
D gene: TRBD1; V gene: TRBV28; clone size: .; J gene: TRBJ1-4; CDR3 DNA: TGTGCCAGCAGTCGGACAGGGCCGTTGGCTAATGAAAAACTGTTTTTT; CDR3 protein: CASSRTGPLANEKLFF
D gene: .; V gene: TRBV10-3; clone size: once; J gene: TRBJ2-6; CDR3 DNA: TGTGCCATCAGGGCCCGGGCAGGGGGGTCTGGGGCCAACGTCCTGACTTTC; CDR3 protein: CAIRARAGGSGANVLTF
D gene: TRBD2; V gene: TRBV18; clone size: once; J gene: TRBJ2-7; CDR3 DNA: TGTGCCAGCTCACCGGCTGGCGGGAGCCCCGAGCAGTACTTC; CDR3 protein: CASSPAGGSPEQYF
D gene: TRBD1; V gene: TRBV27; clone size: .; J gene: TRBJ1-1; CDR3 DNA: TGTGCCAGCAGCCCTAACAGGGGGCGAGCTTTCTTT; CDR3 protein: CASSPNRGRAFF
D gene: .; V gene: TRBV5-8; clone size: few; J gene: TRBJ1-4; CDR3 DNA: TGTGCCAGCAGCTTGGCCGGGGCAACTAATGAAAAACTGTTTTTT; CDR3 protein: CASSLAGATNEKLFF
D gene: TRBD1; V gene: TRBV10-3; clone size: .; J gene: TRBJ1-1; CDR3 DNA: TGTGCCATCAGCGGACAGGGGAACACTGAAGCTTTCTTT; CDR3 protein: CAISGQGNTEAFF
D gene: TRBD1; V gene: TRBV24-1; clone size: .; J gene: TRBJ2-7; CDR3 DNA: TGTGCCACCAGTGATCCCGGACAGGGGGCCTACGAGCAGTACTTC; CDR3 protein: CATSDPGQGAYEQYF
D gene: .; V gene: TRBV7-7; clone size: .; J gene: TRBJ2-1; CDR3 DNA: TGTGCCAGCAGCTTAACCGGCAATGAGCAGTTCTTC; CDR3 protein: CASSLTGNEQFF
D gene: .; V gene: TRBV5-4; clone size: .; J gene: TRBJ2-1; CDR3 DNA: TGTGCCAGCTCGAGACAGCTATCCAACAATGAGCAGTTCTTC; CDR3 protein: CASSRQLSNNEQFF
D gene: .; V gene: TRBV30; clone size: .; J gene: TRBJ2-1; CDR3 DNA: TGTGCCTGGAGTGGGGGACACCGAAATGAGCAGTTCTTC; CDR3 protein: CAWSGGHRNEQFF
D gene: .; V gene: TRBV24-1; clone size: .; J gene: TRBJ2-3; CDR3 DNA: TGTGCCACCAGTGACCCGACTAGACGCACAGATACGCAGTATTTT; CDR3 protein: CATSDPTRRTDTQYF
D gene: TRBD1; V gene: TRBV27; clone size: .; J gene: TRBJ2-7; CDR3 DNA: TGTGCCAGCAGTCCCTCGGACAGGGGGCGCTACGAGCAGTACTTC; CDR3 protein: CASSPSDRGRYEQYF
D gene: .; V gene: TRBV28; clone size: .; J gene: TRBJ2-1; CDR3 DNA: TGTGCCAGCAGTGGGGAGAGACAAGGTGAATTCTACAATGAGCAGTTCTTC; CDR3 protein: CASSGERQGEFYNEQFF
D gene: .; V gene: TRBV5-1; clone size: .; J gene: TRBJ2-3; CDR3 DNA: TGCGCCAGCAGCCGGGCGGGACCGCCCTCCACAGATACGCAGTATTTT; CDR3 protein: CASSRAGPPSTDTQYF
D gene: TRBD1; V gene: TRBV7-9; clone size: .; J gene: TRBJ2-3; CDR3 DNA: TGTGCCAGCAGCTTCTCTGCTGGGACAGGTGATCATACGCAGTATTTT; CDR3 protein: CASSFSAGTGDHTQYF
D gene: .; V gene: TRBV7-3; clone size: .; J gene: TRBJ2-3; CDR3 DNA: TGTGCCAGCAGCCGTGGCCGCTCAGATACGCAGTATTTT; CDR3 protein: CASSRGRSDTQYF
D gene: .; V gene: TRBV9; clone size: .; J gene: TRBJ2-3; CDR3 DNA: TGTGCCAGCAGCGTAGACAATACGCAGTATTTT; CDR3 protein: CASSVDNTQYF
D gene: .; V gene: TRBV7-3; clone size: .; J gene: TRBJ2-1; CDR3 DNA: TGTGCCAGCAGCTTGGGCGACAGCTCCTACAATGAGCAGTTCTTC; CDR3 protein: CASSLGDSSYNEQFF
D gene: .; V gene: TRBV6-5; clone size: .; J gene: TRBJ2-7; CDR3 DNA: TGTGCCAGCAGTTCCGAGGGGGTCTCCTACGAGCAGTACTTC; CDR3 protein: CASSSEGVSYEQYF
D gene: .; V gene: TRBV6-5; clone size: .; J gene: TRBJ2-5; CDR3 DNA: TGTGCCAGCAGACCCAACAGGGCAAGGGGAGAGACCCAGTACTTC; CDR3 protein: CASRPNRARGETQYF
D gene: .; V gene: TRBV12-3/TRBV12-4; clone size: .; J gene: TRBJ1-4; CDR3 DNA: TGTGCCAGCAGTTTCAGAGGTCGGCTGTTTTTT; CDR3 protein: CASSFRGRLFF
D gene: TRBD2; V gene: TRBV29-1; clone size: .; J gene: TRBJ2-3; CDR3 DNA: TGCAGCACCCGTCTATACCCTAGCGGGAGCACAGATACGCAGTATTTT; CDR3 protein: CSTRLYPSGSTDTQYF
D gene: TRBD2; V gene: TRBV7-2; clone size: .; J gene: TRBJ2-5; CDR3 DNA: TGTGCCAGCAGAGCACTAGCGGGAGTAGTGGAGACCCAGTACTTC; CDR3 protein: CASRALAGVVETQYF
D gene: .; V gene: TRBV24-1; clone size: once; J gene: TRBJ2-5; CDR3 DNA: TGTGCCACCGGAACGGGGACTCTTCCAGGGGAGACCCAGTACTTC; CDR3 protein: CATGTGTLPGETQYF
D gene: .; V gene: TRBV7-2; clone size: .; J gene: TRBJ1-2; CDR3 DNA: TGTGCCAGCAGCACGTACGACAGTGATGGCTACACCTTC; CDR3 protein: CASSTYDSDGYTF
D gene: TRBD2; V gene: TRBV7-2; clone size: .; J gene: TRBJ2-1; CDR3 DNA: TGTGCCAGCAGCTTAGCGCGGAGCGGGAGCCATGAGCAGTTCTTC; CDR3 protein: CASSLARSGSHEQFF
D gene: .; V gene: TRBV18; clone size: .; J gene: TRBJ2-7; CDR3 DNA: TGTGCCAGCTCACCACAACAGGGACCCGAGCAGTACTTC; CDR3 protein: CASSPQQGPEQYF
D gene: TRBD2; V gene: TRBV7-8; clone size: .; J gene: TRBJ2-7; CDR3 DNA: TGTGCCAGCAGCTTAAATTCGGCTAGCGGAACCTACGAGCAGTACTTC; CDR3 protein: CASSLNSASGTYEQYF
D gene: TRBD1; V gene: TRBV28; clone size: .; J gene: TRBJ1-1; CDR3 DNA: TGTGCCAGCAGTCCGTATGACAGGGTGACTGAAGCTTTCTTT; CDR3 protein: CASSPYDRVTEAFF
D gene: TRBD1; V gene: TRBV7-3; clone size: once; J gene: TRBJ1-1; CDR3 DNA: TGTGCCAGCAGCTCGGGACAGGGGAACGCTGAAGCTTTCTTT; CDR3 protein: CASSSGQGNAEAFF
D gene: TRBD2; V gene: TRBV9; clone size: .; J gene: TRBJ2-2; CDR3 DNA: TGTGCCAGCAGCGTAACGGCGGGAGCTGTCACCGGGGAGCTGTTTTTT; CDR3 protein: CASSVTAGAVTGELFF
D gene: TRBD1; V gene: TRBV27; clone size: .; J gene: TRBJ1-4; CDR3 DNA: TGTGCCAGCAGTTTACAGGGGGCGGGTAATGAAAAACTGTTTTTT; CDR3 protein: CASSLQGAGNEKLFF
D gene: .; V gene: TRBV29-1; clone size: .; J gene: TRBJ2-1; CDR3 DNA: TGCAGCGAATCCGATGCCGGGTCCTCGGTCGCTGAGCAGTTCTTC; CDR3 protein: CSESDAGSSVAEQFF
D gene: .; V gene: TRBV5-1; clone size: .; J gene: TRBJ1-1; CDR3 DNA: TGCGCCAGCAGCCCCCCGGAGCGCACTGAAGCTTTCTTT; CDR3 protein: CASSPPERTEAFF
D gene: .; V gene: TRBV5-6; clone size: .; J gene: TRBJ1-3; CDR3 DNA: TGTGCCAGCAGCTTGGCAGGGACTGGAAACACCATATATTTT; CDR3 protein: CASSLAGTGNTIYF
D gene: .; V gene: TRBV4-1; clone size: few; J gene: TRBJ2-3; CDR3 DNA: TGCGCCAGCAGCCAAGGCAACAGTATTAGCACAGATACGCAGTATTTT; CDR3 protein: CASSQGNSISTDTQYF
D gene: TRBD1; V gene: TRBV5-1; clone size: once; J gene: TRBJ1-2; CDR3 DNA: TGCGCCAGCAACCCGGGACAGGGTAATTATGGCTACACCTTC; CDR3 protein: CASNPGQGNYGYTF
D gene: TRBD1; V gene: TRBV6-4; clone size: few; J gene: TRBJ2-2; CDR3 DNA: TGTGCCAGCAGTGTACAGGGGGCGCCCCCCGGGGAGCTGTTTTTT; CDR3 protein: CASSVQGAPPGELFF
D gene: .; V gene: TRBV29-1; clone size: few; J gene: TRBJ2-7; CDR3 DNA: TGCAGCGCAGCAGGGGGGCTGGATGAGCAGTACTTC; CDR3 protein: CSAAGGLDEQYF
D gene: .; V gene: TRBV27; clone size: .; J gene: TRBJ2-1; CDR3 DNA: TGTGCCAGCAGTCGGGGATGGGAGCAGTTCTTC; CDR3 protein: CASSRGWEQFF
D gene: .; V gene: TRBV12-5; clone size: .; J gene: TRBJ1-6; CDR3 DNA: TGTGCTAGTGGTCCAACTTCCGTGTTGAAGAGGGTTTCACCCCTCCACTTT; CDR3 protein: CASGPTSVLKRVSPLHF
D gene: .; V gene: TRBV10-2; clone size: .; J gene: TRBJ1-2; CDR3 DNA: TGCGCCAGCAGCCTCTCAGAGGGAAGAGACTATGGCTACACCTTC; CDR3 protein: CASSLSEGRDYGYTF
D gene: .; V gene: TRBV4-1; clone size: .; J gene: TRBJ1-2; CDR3 DNA: TGCGCCAGCAGCACCGCAGGGTTAGATGGCTACACCTTC; CDR3 protein: CASSTAGLDGYTF